These T cell receptor beta chains were read from a single sample in a study of regulatory and conventional T cells in RAG deficiency. Using immunoSEQ multiplex PCR, the repertoire was profiled, and TCRdb retains in-frame clones only, with some absent. The sample carries roughly 35,000 clones, roughly 90% recorded once. These data were likewise used in another study, on regulatory T cells.

The sample comprised CD8+ T cells sorted from blood. All receptors come from a human donor in good health. CDR3s include the opening cysteine and the closing phenylalanine or tryptophan. The D gene is left open where the match is weak. Size values are once, few and many counts, or a class for expanded clones, and some rows have none.

TRBJ2-2,-,TRBV15,14,-,CATRRERTTGELFF,TGTGCCACCAGGAGAGAAAGAACCACCGGGGAGCTGTTTTTT
TRBJ2-5,-,TRBV25-1,13,-,CASQGRLQETQYF,TGTGCCAGCCAGGGTCGACTACAAGAGACCCAGTACTTC
TRBJ2-1,TRBD1,TRBV19,14,-,CASSIVTGLGEQFF,TGTGCCAGTAGTATCGTGACAGGGTTGGGTGAGCAGTTCTTC
TRBJ1-1,-,TRBV2,13,-,CASTQGSWTEAFF,TGTGCCAGCACCCAGGGAAGTTGGACTGAAGCTTTCTTT
TRBJ2-7,TRBD1,TRBV6-1,15,few,CASSETRDRGREQYF,TGTGCCAGCAGTGAAACCCGGGACAGGGGACGGGAGCAGTACTTC
TRBJ2-1,-,TRBV7-9,13,-,CASSAPSNNEQFF,TGTGCCAGCAGCGCCCCTAGTAACAATGAGCAGTTCTTC
TRBJ2-7,TRBD2,TRBV6-1,15,-,CASSAISGATYEQYF,TGTGCCAGCAGTGCAATTAGCGGGGCAACCTACGAGCAGTACTTC
TRBJ2-3,TRBD2,TRBV5-1,16,-,CASSSTSELPTDTQYF,TGCGCCAGCAGCTCAACTAGCGAACTACCCACAGATACGCAGTATTTT
TRBJ1-3,-,TRBV10-1,15,-,CASSESGRIGNTIYF,TGCGCCAGCAGTGAGTCAGGACGGATTGGAAACACCATATATTTT
TRBJ1-3,-,TRBV4-1,15,-,CASSQLPYSGNTIYF,TGCGCCAGCAGCCAACTGCCTTACTCTGGAAACACCATATATTTT
TRBJ2-7,-,TRBV27,14,-,CASNPGRNSYEQYF,TGTGCCAGCAATCCGGGACGGAACTCCTACGAGCAGTACTTC
TRBJ1-5,-,TRBV4-1,15,-,CASSQLTGRNQPQHF,TGCGCCAGCAGCCAACTAACGGGGCGGAATCAGCCCCAGCATTTT
TRBJ1-3,-,TRBV5-8,18,-,CASSLVVQTSYSGNTIYF,TGTGCCAGCAGCTTGGTGGTCCAGACATCCTACTCTGGAAACACCATATATTTT
TRBJ1-6,-,TRBV18,14,few,CASSPGREYSPLHF,TGTGCCAGCTCACCGGGGAGGGAGTATTCACCCCTCCACTTT
TRBJ2-1,-,TRBV29-1,13,-,CSVHKIRGNEQFF,TGCAGCGTCCACAAAATCCGGGGGAATGAGCAGTTCTTC
TRBJ2-6,TRBD1,TRBV7-3,18,-,CASSSIGTALSGANVLTF,TGTGCCAGCAGTTCTATAGGGACAGCTCTCTCTGGGGCCAACGTCCTGACTTTC
TRBJ2-7,TRBD1,TRBV19,14,-,CASSTGQGAYEQYF,TGTGCCAGTAGTACCGGACAGGGGGCCTACGAGCAGTACTTC
TRBJ1-3,-,TRBV7-9,16,-,CASSPDRQVSGNTIYF,TGTGCCAGCAGCCCCGACAGGCAAGTTTCCGGAAACACCATATATTTT
TRBJ2-1,-,TRBV18,13,-,CASSPRGQDEQFF,TGTGCCAGCTCACCACGGGGGCAGGATGAGCAGTTCTTC
TRBJ1-3,-,TRBV6-1,16,-,CASSETGQGSGNTIYF,TGTGCCAGCAGTGAAACAGGGCAGGGATCTGGAAACACCATATATTTT
TRBJ1-1,-,TRBV5-1,13,once,CASSPEEGTEAFF,TGCGCCAGCAGCCCCGAGGAGGGCACTGAAGCTTTCTTT
TRBJ2-1,TRBD1,TRBV28,15,-,CASSRGTGELNEQFF,TGTGCCAGCAGCCGCGGGACAGGGGAGCTCAATGAGCAGTTCTTC
TRBJ1-5,-,TRBV11-3,16,-,CASSSRLGGSNQPQHF,TGTGCCAGCAGCTCCCGATTGGGGGGGAGCAATCAGCCCCAGCATTTT
TRBJ1-6,-,TRBV9,12,-,CASSASNSPLHF,TGTGCCAGCAGCGCAAGTAATTCACCCCTCCACTTT
TRBJ1-6,-,TRBV28,14,-,CASSLAGLVSPLHF,TGTGCCAGCAGTTTAGCAGGGTTGGTTTCACCCCTCCACTTT
TRBJ1-1,-,TRBV6-5,12,-,CASSERGREAFF,TGTGCCAGCAGTGAACGGGGCCGTGAAGCTTTCTTT
TRBJ1-2,TRBD1,TRBV30,13,-,CAWQTGGLYGYTF,TGTGCCTGGCAGACAGGGGGTTTATATGGCTACACCTTC
TRBJ1-1,-,TRBV9,13,few,CASSADTRSEAFF,TGTGCCAGCAGCGCCGACACAAGGTCCGAAGCTTTCTTT
TRBJ1-1,-,TRBV6-1,13,-,CASSEHSRDEAFF,TGTGCCAGCAGTGAACACAGCCGAGATGAAGCTTTCTTT
TRBJ1-4,-,TRBV5-1,15,-,CASTDDPQINEKLFF,TGCGCCAGCACTGACGACCCGCAAATTAATGAAAAACTGTTTTTT
TRBJ2-2,TRBD1,TRBV7-9,15,-,CASSAQGTNSGELFF,TGTGCCAGCAGCGCACAGGGGACGAATTCCGGGGAGCTGTTTTTT
TRBJ2-3,-,TRBV7-2,15,-,CASSPKQVSTDTQYF,TGTGCCAGCAGCCCAAAGCAGGTTAGCACAGATACGCAGTATTTT
TRBJ2-7,-,TRBV5-1,11,-,CASSLFYEQYF,TGCGCCAGCAGCTTGTTCTACGAGCAGTACTTC
TRBJ2-1,-,TRBV5-1,16,-,CASSLWVRQQKNEQFF,TGCGCCAGCAGCTTGTGGGTTCGCCAGCAAAAGAATGAGCAGTTCTTC
TRBJ2-1,TRBD1,TRBV4-2,17,-,CASSQDLGQGAYNEQFF,TGTGCCAGCAGCCAAGATCTAGGACAGGGGGCTTACAATGAGCAGTTCTTC
TRBJ2-7,-,TRBV5-6,14,-,CASSRMAAGEVQYF,TGTGCCAGCAGCCGGATGGCAGCCGGGGAGGTGCAGTACTTC
TRBJ2-1,-,TRBV5-1,15,-,CASSLQGSINNEQFF,TGCGCCAGCAGCCTTCAGGGGTCGATAAACAATGAGCAGTTCTTC
TRBJ1-2,-,TRBV5-1,13,-,CASSLGPNYGYTF,TGCGCCAGCAGCTTGGGACCGAACTATGGCTACACCTTC
TRBJ1-3,-,TRBV30,14,-,CAWSVWQEGNTIYF,TGTGCCTGGAGTGTGTGGCAGGAGGGAAACACCATATATTTT
TRBJ2-7,TRBD2,TRBV4-1,15,-,CASSPTSGGAYEQYF,TGCGCCAGCAGTCCGACTAGCGGGGGGGCGTACGAGCAGTACTTC
TRBJ1-2,-,TRBV6-1,13,-,CASSDGRFSLGTF,TGTGCCAGCAGTGATGGGCGTTTTTCGTTGGGAACCTTC
TRBJ1-1,-,TRBV6-5,13,once,CASSPLARPEAFF,TGTGCCAGCAGTCCCCTTGCTCGGCCTGAAGCTTTCTTT
TRBJ2-6,TRBD1,TRBV15,18,-,CATSSGQGGSSGANVLTF,TGTGCCACCAGCAGCGGACAGGGGGGCTCTTCTGGGGCCAACGTCCTGACTTTC
TRBJ1-6,-,TRBV5-6,14,-,CASSFYRRSSPLHF,TGTGCCAGCAGCTTTTATAGGCGTTCCTCACCCCTCCACTTT